Described below is a single T cell receptor beta chain sequence and its context. What it binds is not known. V lost 9 bases to trimming and J lost 1 base, with 12 bases between them. Germline lookup yields CDR1 SGHVS and CDR2 FNYEAQ. This CDR3 has 14 amino acids. The sample belongs to a study of radiotherapy plus CTLA-4 blockade in lung cancer. Study overall: Patients showed objective responses in about 18% of cases and disease control in roughly 30%. Findings and caveats of the study: Peripheral blood showed expansion of tumor-derived TCR clones after radiotherapy and ipilimumab. With interferon-beta, early dynamics of blood T cell clones were reported to best predict response.

TCRdb's table, derived via immunoSEQ multiplex PCR, lists solely in-frame clones and lacks some. The sample has 45,000 to 55,000 clones, 80% to 90% seen once. Source: peripheral blood, taken from a patient treated with radiotherapy plus ipilimumab. The chain employs TRBV7-6 and TRBJ2-2; D might be TRBD2 (6 bases). This TCR derives from a human donor with non-small cell lung cancer that progressed on radiotherapy plus ipilimumab. Some clones in this sample may be carry-over from other donors' samples. CDR3 residues: CASGWTMNTGELFF. CDR3 DNA: TGTGCCAGTGGTTGGACTATGAACACCGGGGAGCTGTTTTTT. Complete variable domain (other parts from reference TRBV7-6 and TRBJ2-2): GAGVSQSPRYKVTKRGQDVALRCDPISGHVSLYWYRQALGQGPEFLTYFNYEAQQDKSGLPNDRFSAERPEGSISTLTIQRTEQRDSAMYRCASGWTMNTGELFFGEGSRLTVL.